One and the same sample provided the 16 T cell receptor beta chains below, sequenced in a study of OX40 agonist ivuxolimab in advanced cancers. Assay used: immunoSEQ multiplex PCR; TCRdb lists only in-frame clones, some missing. The table shows more than 70,000 clones, with 80% to 90% occurring only once. The source material was CD4+ or CD8+ T cells sorted from blood, sampled in a trial of the OX40 agonist ivuxolimab. These receptors all come from an adult with an advanced solid tumor such as melanoma, head and neck, liver or kidney cancer.

V usage is TRBV5-4 and J usage is TRBJ2-1, with a tentative D call TRBD2 (6 bases). The germline V gene encodes CDR1 SGHNT and CDR2 YYREEE (reference sequence). This CDR3 comprises 12 residues. The V and J ends lost 6 bases and 4 bases respectively, with 8 bases between them. The CDR3 protein is CASMGGYNEQFF. The CDR3 nucleotides read TGTGCCAGCATGGGGGGATACAATGAGCAGTTCTTC.

The chain combines TRBV6-5 with TRBJ2-1; 7 nucleotides match TRBD1. Germline trimming cut 7 bases from V and 5 bases from J; bases unmatched to any gene: 5. The CDR3 covers 13 residues. Germline assignment: CDR1 MNHEY and CDR2 SVGAGI. For the CDR3, the DNA is TGTGCCAGCACCAGGGACAGAAACAATGAGCAGTTCTTC. Translating gives CASTRDRNNEQFF.

The V gene is TRBV30, the J gene TRBJ1-6; TRBD1 matches 8 bases. The CDR3 runs to 14 residues. V lost 2 bases, J lost 6 bases, and 3 bases stayed unmatched. Germline CDR1 and CDR2: GTSNPN and SVGIG (reference sequence). CDR3 sequence reads: CAWSITGGNSPLHF. CDR3 nucleotides: TGTGCCTGGAGTATTACAGGGGGTAATTCACCCCTCCACTTT.

This clone was counted once. The chain recombines TRBV7-3 with TRBJ1-6, with 8 nucleotides matching TRBD1. CDR1 and CDR2 from the germline V gene are SGHTA and FQGTGA. The CDR3 sequence is 15 residues long. The V and J ends lost 5 bases and 10 bases, in that order; junction bases with no gene match: 10. The CDR3 loop reads CASSPRTGQSSPLHF. CDR3 bases: TGTGCCAGCAGCCCTAGGACAGGGCAGAGCTCACCCCTCCACTTT.

The gene calls are TRBV6-1 and TRBJ2-2, with 7 bases lining up with TRBD1. V shed 9 bases and J 5 bases; nucleotides not matched to a gene: 9. The CDR3 is 14 residues long. Germline V gene sequence: CDR1 MNHNS, CDR2 SASEGT. In DNA, the CDR3 is TGTGCCAGTCGTAACAGGGGTGGGACCGGGGAGCTGTTTTTT. It specifies CASRNRGGTGELFF.

V usage is TRBV7-2 and J usage is TRBJ2-1, with 7 bases that match TRBD1. The V and J ends lost 2 bases and 10 bases, in that order; junction bases with no gene match: 2. Germline assignment: CDR1 SGHTA and CDR2 FQGNSA. This CDR3 contains 12 residues. CDR3 nucleotides: TGTGCCAGCAGCTTAAGAGGGGGCGAGCAGTTCTTC. Residues: CASSLRGGEQFF.

The chain uses TRBV7-3 and TRBJ1-5; D is possibly TRBD1 (6 bases). The CDR3 loop spans 13 amino acids. Germline V gives CDR1 SGHTA, CDR2 FQGTGA. V lost 3 bases and J lost 4, with 7 bases in between. Here the CDR3 DNA reads TGTGCCAGCAGCTTGAGGGGGAATCAGCCCCAGCATTTT. This codes for CASSLRGNQPQHF.

The genes are TRBV5-1 and TRBJ2-1; TRBD1 agrees at 9 bases. Trimming at V came to 4 bases and at J to 7 bases, leaving 9 bases not matched to a gene. This CDR3 is 15 amino acids long. The germline gives CDR1 SGHRS, CDR2 YFSETQ. The CDR3 region is CASSQEGTGTNEQFF. The CDR3, as DNA: TGCGCCAGCAGCCAAGAAGGGACAGGGACGAATGAGCAGTTCTTC.

The J gene is TRBJ2-1, the V gene TRBV28; 9 bases match TRBD1. After removal of 2 bases from V and 4 bases from J, the junction contained 3 bases not matched to a gene. The CDR3 has 15 residues. In germline, CDR1 is MDHEN, CDR2 SYDVKM. CDR3 DNA sequence: TGTGCCAGCAGTTTAAGGGGGACAGGGTACAATGAGCAGTTCTTC. The encoded protein is CASSLRGTGYNEQFF.

The chain is built from TRBV15 and TRBJ1-2; 11 positions agree with TRBD1. The J segment lost 7 bases and the V segment lost 1 base, leaving 11 bases of the junction unmatched. Germline V gene data show CDR1 as LNHNV and CDR2 as YYDKDF (reference sequence). The CDR3 extends over 17 amino acids. The CDR3 reads CATSRVPHPGQGGGYTF. The CDR3 DNA reads as TGTGCCACCAGCAGAGTACCCCACCCGGGACAGGGGGGTGGCTACACCTTC.

This clone showed up just a few times. J is TRBJ1-1 and V is TRBV6-5; no reliable D call. This CDR3 is built from 15 residues. The germline CDR1 and CDR2 sequences are MNHEY and SVGAGI. Between the trimmed V and J ends, which lost 2 bases and 1 base, there was a span of 11 bases. The DNA for the CDR3 is TGTGCCAGCAGTTACGGTAGTCAACCGAACACTGAAGCTTTCTTT. Residues: CASSYGSQPNTEAFF.

The genes are TRBV4-1 and TRBJ1-6, with D unclear. V was shortened by 0 bases and J by 7 bases, with 25 bases between the two germline ends. Germline V gene data show CDR1 as MGHRA and CDR2 as YSYEKL. There are 20 residues in the CDR3. In DNA form, the CDR3 reads TGCGCCAGCAGCCAAGATCGCTGGGGATTAGTACCATTGGCGAATTCACCCCTCCACTTT. It specifies CASSQDRWGLVPLANSPLHF.

The chain recombines TRBV10-1 with TRBJ2-7; 8 bases match TRBD1. Trimming at V came to 6 bases and at J to 2 bases, leaving 3 bases not matched to a gene. The length of the CDR3 is 13 residues. Germline loops: CDR1 WNHNN, CDR2 SYGVQD (reference sequence). Here the CDR3 DNA reads TGCGCCAGCAGGGACAGGGAGCCCTACGAGCAGTACTTC. Residues: CASRDREPYEQYF.

The rearrangement links TRBV6-5 to TRBJ2-1; D not certain. From germline, CDR1 is MNHEY and CDR2 SVGAGI. V dropped 0 bases and J dropped 7 bases, with 4 bases sitting between them. CDR3 length: 12 residues. CDR3 loop: CASSYSKNEQFF. The CDR3 nucleotides are TGTGCCAGCAGTTACTCAAAGAATGAGCAGTTCTTC.

In DNA form, the CDR3 reads TGCGCCAGCAGTTACAGGGTCGGTGAGACCCAGTACTTC. Protein sequence: CASSYRVGETQYF. V is TRBV10-1 and J is TRBJ2-5; weak D call: TRBD1 (6 bases). Trimming left V 5 bases short and J 5 bases short, with 12 bases between. The CDR3 consists of 13 residues. The germline V gene encodes CDR1 WNHNN and CDR2 SYGVQD (reference sequence).

This clone was counted a single time. The chain uses TRBV5-6 and TRBJ1-1; D possibly corresponds to TRBD1 (6 bases). The CDR3 runs to 15 residues. V was shortened by 4 bases and J by 3 bases, with 16 bases between the two germline ends. CDR1 is SGHDT and CDR2 is YYEEEE in the germline V gene. Here the CDR3 DNA reads TGTGCCAGCAGCGTGGGTCAGGGACACTACACTGAAGCTTTCTTT. The encoded protein is CASSVGQGHYTEAFF.